The 12 T cell receptor beta chains reported below all come from one sample, sequenced in a study of T-cell reconstitution after alpha-beta-depleted transplantation in children. During its preparation, the TCRbeta library received unique molecular identifiers. From the PCR reads, TCRdb called clonotypes with MiXCR, one entry per CDR3 protein. Of 90,000 to 120,000 distinct CDR3 sequences listed, about 6.5% were seen once; the top ten hold more than 20%. The source material was PBMCs, mostly from graft donor cells, sampled 360 days after TCRalphabeta/CD19-depleted stem cell transplant. These receptors all stem from a male patient under 10 years old who had a stem cell transplant for acute lymphoblastic leukemia, so the T cells may come from the graft donor.

This clonotype was seen many times. The chain links TRBV7-9 to TRBJ1-1; D is possibly TRBD1 (6 bases). The CDR3 consists of 14 residues. The ends were cut back, 6 bases at V and 3 bases at J, with 14 bases in the middle. CDR1 and CDR2 (germline): SEHNR, FQNEAQ (reference sequence). The CDR3 sequence: CASRPAGVYTEAFF. CDR3 in DNA: TGTGCCAGCAGGCCTGCAGGGGTTTACACTGAAGCTTTCTTT.

A remark on this clonotype: A much larger clone differs from this one at a single base, so this may be a read error. The chain recombines TRBV4-3 with TRBJ2-1, with D maybe TRBD2 (6 bases). The V gene lost 5 bases and the J gene lost 8 bases, with 25 bases spanning the gap. Germline V gene lookup returns CDR1 LGHNA and CDR2 YSLEER. The CDR3 is 17 residues long. The CDR3 nucleotides are TGCGCCAGCAGCTTTCGGGACTCCCGCCGGATATACTATGAGCAGTTCTTC. Translated: CASSFRDSRRIYYEQFF.

In its sample, this clonotype was seen many times. The chain joins TRBV9 to TRBJ2-1; the D is unclear. Trimming took 5 bases from V and 13 from J, leaving 16 bases between them. Germline V gene data show CDR1 as SGDLS and CDR2 as YYNGEE. The CDR3 extends over 12 amino acids. The CDR3: CASSRGYLGQFF. DNA of the CDR3: TGTGCCAGCAGTAGAGGCTATTTGGGACAGTTCTTC.

Many counts were recorded for this clonotype. The chain recombines TRBV29-1 with TRBJ2-1; the D is unclear. V lost 7 bases and J lost 2, with 6 bases in between. Looked up from germline, CDR1 is SQVTM and CDR2 is ANQGSEA. The CDR3 loop spans 11 amino acids. The CDR3 DNA reads as TGCAGCGCCTATGCCTACAATGAGCAGTTCTTC. Protein: CSAYAYNEQFF.

The chain joins TRBV9 to TRBJ2-3; TRBD2 aligns across 8 bases. The CDR3 covers 19 residues. The germline V gene encodes CDR1 SGDLS and CDR2 YYNGEE. With 0 bases clipped from V and 7 bases from J, the junction kept 19 bases outside the gene matches. As DNA, the CDR3 is TGTGCCAGCAGCGTAGCTTTTTCTCACTTGCGGGGGGCCGGGAATACGCAGTATTTT. Amino acids: CASSVAFSHLRGAGNTQYF.

This clonotype has more than one count but fewer than ten. The chain uses TRBV2 and TRBJ2-7; 7 bases line up with TRBD2. V dropped 3 bases and J dropped 3; count of bases not matched to a gene: 23. Per germline, CDR1 SNHLY and CDR2 FYNNEI. This CDR3 region has 20 residues. The chain's CDR3 is CASSDLGGGSASGTYYEQYF. DNA of the CDR3: TGTGCCAGCAGTGATTTGGGGGGGGGGTCGGCTAGCGGCACTTACTACGAGCAGTACTTC.

This clonotype was observed at least ten times. This chain connects TRBV5-1 to TRBJ2-1; 10 positions agree with TRBD1. CDR1 and CDR2 from the germline V gene are SGHRS and YFSETQ. Unmatched junction bases numbered 8, after V lost 4 bases and J lost 7 bases. CDR3 length equals 15 residues. CDR3 amino acids: CASSLGQGLRNEQFF. The CDR3 bases are TGCGCCAGCAGCCTGGGACAGGGGCTACGGAATGAGCAGTTCTTC.

This clonotype was seen ten or more times. This rearrangement joins TRBV7-9 to TRBJ2-1, with D possibly matching TRBD1 (6 bases). Between the trimmed V and J ends, which lost 7 bases and 0 bases, there was a span of 10 bases. Germline-derived CDR1 and CDR2 are SEHNR and FQNEAQ (reference sequence). The CDR3 extends over 14 amino acids. Here the CDR3 reads CASITGSSYNEQFF. CDR3 bases: TGTGCCAGCATCACAGGGAGCTCCTACAATGAGCAGTTCTTC.

This clonotype appeared a few times. The genes are TRBV4-3 and TRBJ2-7; tentatively, D is TRBD1 (5 bases). Germline CDR1 LGHNA, CDR2 YSLEER. V lost 0 bases, J lost 2 bases, and 8 bases lay in between. The CDR3 extends over 14 amino acids. CDR3: CASSQETGTYEQYF. The DNA for the CDR3 is TGCGCCAGCAGCCAAGAAACAGGAACCTACGAGCAGTACTTC.

This clonotype has a handful of counts. The chain uses TRBV27 and TRBJ2-7; D gene ambiguous. The germline V and J ends were trimmed by 6 bases and 4 bases, with 10 bases remaining between them. CDR3 length: 12 residues. The germline CDR1 and CDR2 sequences are MNHEY and SMNVEV (reference sequence). CDR3 sequence reads: CASSPLGYEQYF. The CDR3 DNA sequence: TGTGCCAGCAGCCCCCTCGGTTACGAGCAGTACTTC.

V is TRBV6-1 and J is TRBJ2-2, with D possibly TRBD1 on 6 matching bases. This CDR3 comprises 14 residues. Trimming pared 7 bases from V and 1 base from J, leaving 10 bases between. Germline loops: CDR1 MNHNS, CDR2 SASEGT. DNA for the CDR3: TGTGCCAGCAATCCGGGACAGAACACCGGGGAGCTGTTTTTT. Translation: CASNPGQNTGELFF.

This chain connects TRBV11-1 to TRBJ1-2, with TRBD1 matching over 8 bases. J gave up 4 bases and V 5 bases, and 9 bases lay outside the gene matches. Germline V gives CDR1 SGHAT, CDR2 FQDESV (reference sequence). CDR3 size: 15 residues. This chain's CDR3 is CASSLTGAMGYGYTF. Here the CDR3 DNA reads TGTGCCAGCAGCCTGACAGGGGCGATGGGCTATGGCTACACCTTC.